This is a list of T cell receptor beta chains from one sample in a study of CD8 T cells in Susac syndrome. One entry per CDR3 protein, called by TCRdb with MiXCR from the immunoSEQ multiplex PCR reads. The sample carries roughly 140,000 distinct CDR3 sequences, almost 96% recorded once. Sequenced input: CD4+ T cells from PBMCs. The receptors originated from a human donor with Susac syndrome. The CDR3 runs from the conserved cysteine through the conserved F or W. A D gene is named only where the DNA matches it firmly. The size entry is marked missing in some rows and otherwise reads once, few, many or a size class.

V,D,J,size,CDR3,DNA
TRBV6-1,TRBD1,TRBJ2-7,once,CASILAGTGSYEQYF,TGTGCCAGCATCCTGGCCGGGACAGGGTCCTACGAGCAGTACTTC
TRBV5-1,.,TRBJ2-7,once,CASSLTSPYEQYF,TGCGCCAGCAGCCTGACTAGTCCGTACGAGCAGTACTTC
TRBV4-1,TRBD2,TRBJ2-3,.,CASSQDPRVAGHLPTDTQYF,TGCGCCAGCAGCCAAGATCCCAGGGTAGCGGGTCACCTTCCCACAGATACGCAGTATTTT
TRBV13,.,TRBJ2-5,.,CASSSGGHGETQYF,TGTGCCAGCAGCTCCGGGGGGCACGGGGAGACCCAGTACTTC
TRBV20-1,TRBD2,TRBJ2-3,.,CSARVASGRSTDTQYF,TGCAGTGCTAGAGTGGCTAGCGGGAGGTCGACAGATACGCAGTATTTT
TRBV5-1,.,TRBJ1-2,.,CASSLSQASYGYTF,TGCGCCAGCAGCTTATCCCAGGCTTCTTATGGCTACACCTTC
TRBV28,TRBD2,TRBJ2-3,.,CASSLSGLAADTQYF,TGTGCCAGCAGTTTATCGGGACTAGCCGCAGATACGCAGTATTTT
TRBV20-1,TRBD2,TRBJ2-4,.,CSAREQVASGAPLAKNIQYF,TGCAGTGCTAGAGAGCAAGTGGCTAGCGGCGCACCACTAGCCAAAAACATTCAGTACTTC
TRBV19,.,TRBJ1-1,.,CASSILTPNAEAFF,TGTGCCAGTAGTATCCTGACCCCAAACGCTGAAGCTTTCTTT
TRBV20-1,.,TRBJ2-7,.,CSASEGAAAYEQYF,TGCAGTGCTAGCGAAGGGGCAGCTGCCTACGAGCAGTACTTC
TRBV5-6,.,TRBJ1-2,.,CASSLVEGGLYGYTF,TGTGCCAGCAGCTTGGTCGAGGGGGGCCTCTATGGCTACACCTTC
TRBV25-1,.,TRBJ1-5,.,CASSEGQWDQPQHF,TGTGCCAGCAGTGAGGGGCAGTGGGATCAGCCCCAGCATTTT
TRBV5-1,.,TRBJ2-1,.,CASSLIVGEDEQFF,TGCGCCAGCAGCTTGATTGTGGGGGAGGATGAGCAGTTCTTC
TRBV4-1,.,TRBJ1-5,.,CASSQNRVGDRMQPQHF,TGCGCCAGCAGCCAAAACCGGGTAGGGGATCGTATGCAGCCCCAGCATTTT
TRBV18,TRBD1,TRBJ1-2,.,CASSPLGTGEGYGYTF,TGTGCCAGCTCACCACTCGGGACAGGGGAAGGCTATGGCTACACCTTC
TRBV9,.,TRBJ1-6,once,CASSVGGVSYNSPLHF,TGTGCCAGCAGCGTCGGTGGAGTCTCCTATAATTCACCCCTCCACTTT
TRBV29-1,TRBD2,TRBJ2-1,.,CSVVAGDPYNEQFF,TGCAGCGTGGTAGCGGGGGACCCTTACAATGAGCAGTTCTTC
TRBV3-1,TRBD1,TRBJ2-7,.,CASSPTRQGGSEQYF,TGTGCCAGCAGCCCCACCAGACAGGGTGGTAGCGAGCAGTACTTC
TRBV29-1,TRBD1,TRBJ2-7,.,CSVGDRLGAYEQYF,TGCAGCGTTGGGGACAGGTTGGGGGCCTACGAGCAGTACTTC
TRBV7-9,TRBD2,TRBJ2-3,.,CASSPRGGGKTDTQYF,TGTGCCAGCAGCCCCCGCGGCGGGGGGAAGACAGATACGCAGTATTTT
TRBV6-1,TRBD1,TRBJ1-4,.,CASSTHPAGGGEKLFF,TGTGCCAGCAGTACACACCCCGCAGGGGGTGGAGAAAAACTGTTTTTT
TRBV7-7,TRBD2,TRBJ2-1,once,CASSSTMAGGGEQFF,TGTGCTAGCAGCTCAACCATGGCGGGAGGTGGTGAGCAGTTCTTC
TRBV20-1,.,TRBJ2-5,.,CSASSLLGAQETQYF,TGCAGTGCTTCCTCCCTTCTAGGGGCACAAGAGACCCAGTACTTC
TRBV29-1,TRBD1,TRBJ2-5,once,CSVDPGGRETQYF,TGCAGCGTAGACCCAGGGGGCCGAGAGACCCAGTACTTC
TRBV18,.,TRBJ2-1,.,CASSPRGGSSYNEQFF,TGTGCCAGCTCACCACGTGGCGGAAGCTCCTACAATGAGCAGTTCTTC
TRBV3-1,TRBD2,TRBJ2-5,.,CASSPAGGIQETQYF,TGTGCCAGCAGCCCAGCGGGGGGAATCCAAGAGACCCAGTACTTC
TRBV7-3,TRBD1,TRBJ2-1,.,CASSQDRARYNEQFF,TGTGCCAGCAGCCAAGACAGGGCGAGGTACAATGAGCAGTTCTTC
TRBV4-2,.,TRBJ1-4,.,CASSPRGVATNEKLFF,TGTGCCAGCAGCCCCCGCGGGGTGGCAACTAATGAAAAACTGTTTTTT
TRBV20-1,.,TRBJ2-2,.,CSASSRQALTNTGELFF,TGCAGTGCTAGCTCTAGACAGGCCCTCACGAACACCGGGGAGCTGTTTTTT
TRBV20-1,.,TRBJ1-6,.,CSARGGAGLRSPLHF,TGCAGTGCTAGAGGCGGGGCGGGATTACGGTCACCCCTCCACTTT
TRBV7-9,.,TRBJ2-7,.,CASSSTGTYEQYF,TGTGCCAGCAGCTCGACAGGTACCTACGAGCAGTACTTC
TRBV28,.,TRBJ1-4,.,CASSPGGGGFEKLFF,TGTGCCAGCAGTCCCGGTGGGGGGGGGTTTGAAAAACTGTTTTTT
TRBV19,TRBD1,TRBJ1-2,.,CASNTGGGYGYTF,TGTGCCAGTAATACAGGGGGCGGCTATGGCTACACCTTC
TRBV27,TRBD1,TRBJ1-4,.,CASSPRTGGREKLFF,TGTGCCAGCAGTCCCCGGACAGGGGGCAGGGAAAAACTGTTTTTT
TRBV29-1,.,TRBJ2-3,.,CSVGLGGRTDTQYF,TGCAGCGTTGGACTGGGCGGACGCACAGATACGCAGTATTTT
TRBV5-6,.,TRBJ2-1,.,CASSLTGTAHNEQFF,TGTGCCAGCAGCCTGACCGGGACGGCGCACAATGAGCAGTTCTTC
TRBV29-1,.,TRBJ2-7,.,CSVANTDVSYEQYF,TGCAGCGTTGCTAACACCGATGTCTCCTACGAGCAGTACTTC
TRBV5-1,.,TRBJ2-1,.,CASSFELSSYNEQFF,TGCGCCAGCAGCTTCGAACTCAGCTCCTACAATGAGCAGTTCTTC
TRBV2,TRBD1,TRBJ1-4,.,CASSATGAANEKLFF,TGTGCCAGCAGCGCGACAGGGGCAGCTAATGAAAAACTGTTTTTT
TRBV3-1,TRBD2,TRBJ2-1,.,CASSQDPASGGHEQFF,TGTGCCAGCAGCCAAGATCCGGCTAGCGGGGGTCATGAGCAGTTCTTC
TRBV28,TRBD2,TRBJ2-1,.,CASGIVASGSNNEQFF,TGTGCCAGCGGCATAGTAGCTAGCGGGAGCAACAATGAGCAGTTCTTC
TRBV3-1,.,TRBJ2-1,.,CASSQGPAEEQFF,TGTGCCAGCAGCCAAGGACCGGCAGAGGAGCAGTTCTTC
TRBV29-1,TRBD2,TRBJ2-7,.,CSVEAGGPDEQYF,TGCAGCGTTGAAGCGGGAGGGCCGGATGAGCAGTACTTC
TRBV24-1,TRBD2,TRBJ2-5,.,CATALAGGGETQYF,TGTGCCACCGCCCTAGCGGGAGGTGGAGAGACCCAGTACTTC
TRBV19,TRBD1,TRBJ1-1,.,CASTPTGGVINTEAFF,TGTGCCAGTACCCCGACAGGGGGCGTCATCAACACTGAAGCTTTCTTT
TRBV11-2,.,TRBJ2-3,.,CASSLMAVGPNTQYF,TGTGCCAGCAGCCTCATGGCCGTCGGCCCCAATACGCAGTATTTT
TRBV18,.,TRBJ1-1,.,CASSPETEMNTEAFF,TGTGCCAGCTCACCCGAGACAGAAATGAACACTGAAGCTTTCTTT
TRBV6-5,.,TRBJ2-2,.,CASRPGVFLTGELFF,TGTGCCAGCAGGCCAGGGGTCTTCCTTACCGGGGAGCTGTTTTTT
TRBV6-5,TRBD2,TRBJ2-5,.,CASSASGEQETQYF,TGTGCCAGCAGTGCTAGCGGGGAACAAGAGACCCAGTACTTC
TRBV20-1,TRBD2,TRBJ2-2,.,CGAGGHSTGELFF,TGCGGAGCGGGGGGGCATAGCACCGGGGAGCTGTTTTTT
TRBV21-1,.,TRBJ2-1,.,CASSKYSGRPPHNEQFF,TGTGCCAGCAGCAAGTACAGCGGGAGACCCCCCCACAATGAGCAGTTCTTC
TRBV12-3/TRBV12-4,TRBD1,TRBJ1-4,.,CASSHSGGSEKLFF,TGTGCCAGCAGTCACTCAGGGGGCAGTGAAAAACTGTTTTTT
TRBV12-3/TRBV12-4,.,TRBJ1-2,.,CASTNSLNYGYTF,TGTGCCAGCACGAACAGTCTTAACTATGGCTACACCTTC
TRBV28,TRBD1,TRBJ2-5,.,CASSPRDRASETQYF,TGTGCCAGCAGTCCCCGGGACAGGGCCTCGGAGACCCAGTACTTC
TRBV28,.,TRBJ2-2,.,CASTLGNTGELFF,TGTGCCAGCACCCTGGGGAACACCGGGGAGCTGTTTTTT
TRBV2,.,TRBJ2-1,few,CASSGYNEQFF,TGTGCCAGCAGTGGGTACAATGAGCAGTTCTTC
TRBV4-1,.,TRBJ1-4,.,CASSRGRDGKEEKLFF,TGCGCCAGCAGCCGGGGAAGAGACGGGAAGGAGGAAAAACTGTTTTTT